These 21 T cell receptor beta chains share one sample of origin, sequenced in a study of T-cell reconstitution after alpha-beta-depleted transplantation in children (dated by TCRdb to the mid-2010s). According to the study, the label for this sample's treatment or condition signals: allogeneic hematopoietic cell transplantation with graft depleted of TCRalphabeta T cells and CD19 B cells. Library preparation used PCR. Data came from an Illumina HiSeq 2500. Molecular barcoding was employed in the preparation of TCR libraries, with unique molecular identifiers being used to normalize TCRbeta repertoire quantification. TCRdb took the public reads, trimmed them with fastp at Q25, ran MiXCR for clone calling and kept in-frame beta chains. Each CDR3 protein appears once, grouped with its most common genes and DNA. The sample yields a few hundred thousand distinct CDR3 sequences; roughly a quarter were counted once. The ten most abundant clones make up around 36% of the sample.

This specimen was PBMCs, taken before TCRalphabeta/CD19-depleted stem cell transplant. The origin of the receptors is a boy younger than two with Wiskott-Aldrich syndrome, due to receive a stem cell transplant.

The chain carries TRBV15 and TRBJ2-2; tentatively, D is TRBD1 (6 bases). Trimming stripped 0 bases from V and 1 base from J, with 12 bases between. The CDR3 spans 17 residues. Germline CDR1 LNHNV, CDR2 YYDKDF (reference sequence). The CDR3 nucleotides are TGTGCCACCAGCAGAGATGGACAGATACTGAACACCGGGGAGCTGTTTTTT. This sequence encodes CATSRDGQILNTGELFF.

The DNA of the CDR3 is TGTGCCAGCTCACCTCTAGGACAGAGCCTAGCCAAAAACATTCAGTACTTC. Translation gives CASSPLGQSLAKNIQYF. The V gene is TRBV18, the J gene TRBJ2-4, with D possibly being TRBD1 (6 bases). Germline assignment: CDR1 KGHSH and CDR2 LQKENI. The V end lost 3 bases, the J end lost 0 bases, and 15 bases lay between the germline ends. CDR3 size: 17 residues.

The chain is built from TRBV5-1 and TRBJ2-5; TRBD1 matches at 8 bases. The junction had 15 bases not matched to a gene; V was cut back by 4 bases and J by 7 bases. This CDR3 spans 16 amino acids. The germline CDR1 and CDR2 sequences are SGHRS and YFSETQ. The CDR3 loop reads CASSQTAGQGLGTQYF. The CDR3 region has the DNA TGCGCCAGCAGCCAGACTGCCGGACAGGGCTTGGGGACCCAGTACTTC.

The J gene is TRBJ2-1, the V gene TRBV29-1; 9 nucleotides agree with TRBD1. Germline CDR1 SQVTM, CDR2 ANQGSEA. The CDR3 length is 16 residues. V trimming: 6 bases; J trimming: 3 bases; junction bases outside the gene matches: 12. The CDR3 coding sequence is TGCAGCGTCACGGGACAGGGTCCCCAAAACTACAATGAGCAGTTCTTC. This encodes CSVTGQGPQNYNEQFF.

CDR3 loop: CASSVLGGGKLFF. CDR3 nucleotide sequence: TGCGCCAGCAGTGTACTTGGAGGGGGAAAACTGTTTTTT. The chain is built from TRBV10-1 and TRBJ1-4, with a possible D match to TRBD1 (6 bases). Germline V gene data show CDR1 as WNHNN and CDR2 as SYGVQD (reference sequence). The CDR3 length is 13 residues. Deletions cut 4 bases from V and 10 bases from J, with 13 bases between.

V and J are TRBV4-2 and TRBJ2-7; unclear D gene. V shed 0 bases and J shed 9 bases, with 12 bases lying between them. The V gene's germline CDR1 is LGHNA and CDR2 YNFKEQ. The CDR3 totals 13 residues. This CDR3 is CASSQDIRLRQYF. In DNA, the CDR3 is TGTGCCAGCAGCCAAGATATCCGACTCCGGCAGTACTTC.

The rearrangement links TRBV5-1 to TRBJ2-7; TRBD2 agrees at 11 bases. After removal of 6 bases from V and 6 bases from J, the junction contained 14 bases not matched to a gene. This CDR3 is 16 amino acids long. Germline loops: CDR1 SGHRS, CDR2 YFSETQ. In DNA, the CDR3 is TGCGCCAGCACCGAATCAATAGCGGGAGGGCCGACCGAGCAGTACTTC. Protein: CASTESIAGGPTEQYF.

The chain uses TRBV29-1 and TRBJ2-7; a possible D gene is TRBD2 (7 bases). The CDR3 is made up of 17 amino acids. Germline CDR1 SQVTM, CDR2 ANQGSEA. The V end lost 3 bases, the J end lost 2 bases, and 23 bases lay between the germline ends. In DNA, the CDR3 is TGCAGCGTTGACAGCGGCGGGAGAGAGGGGGGCCCCTACGAGCAGTACTTC. Protein product: CSVDSGGREGGPYEQYF.

The J gene is TRBJ1-1, the V gene TRBV7-3, with TRBD1 matching over 9 bases. CDR3 size: 14 residues. CDR1 SGHTA and CDR2 FQGTGA come from the germline V gene. V lost 3 bases and J lost 8; bases outside the gene matches: 7. CDR3: CASSFSSTGGEAFF. The DNA for the CDR3 is TGTGCCAGCAGCTTCTCTAGTACAGGGGGCGAAGCTTTCTTT.

This chain connects TRBV20-1 to TRBJ1-6; the D is unclear. The CDR3 runs to 14 residues. Germline V gives CDR1 DFQATT, CDR2 SNEGSKA (reference sequence). Written as DNA, the CDR3 is TGCAGCCCAACACGGGCCGCATATAATTCACCCCTCCACTTT. Translated: CSPTRAAYNSPLHF.

Only a few counts were recorded for this clonotype. The J gene is TRBJ2-1, the V gene TRBV4-2; 7 nucleotides line up with TRBD2. Germline CDR1 reads LGHNA; CDR2 reads YNFKEQ. The CDR3 runs 14 residues. With 4 bases clipped from V and 6 bases from J, the junction kept 6 bases outside the gene matches. CDR3 sequence (DNA): TGTGCCAGCAGCCCCCGGACTAGTTTCAATGAGCAGTTCTTC. This codes for CASSPRTSFNEQFF.

The V gene is TRBV27, the J gene TRBJ2-7; 9 bases are a match to TRBD1. CDR3 size: 15 residues. Germline CDR1 MNHEY, CDR2 SMNVEV (reference sequence). Trimming removed 6 bases from V and 4 bases from J; junction bases left unmatched: 10. CDR3 region: CASSHGQGIGYEQYF. The CDR3 bases are TGTGCCAGCAGCCACGGACAGGGGATTGGGTACGAGCAGTACTTC.

This clonotype has just a few counts. This chain connects TRBV2 to TRBJ2-2; D possibly corresponds to TRBD2 (5 bases). The CDR3 covers 15 residues. Germline V gene data show CDR1 as SNHLY and CDR2 as FYNNEI. V gave up 1 base and J gave up 4 bases, with 10 bases separating them. DNA of the CDR3: TGTGCCAGCAGTGAAGTCGGGGTGGGCACCGGGGAGCTGTTTTTT. It codes for CASSEVGVGTGELFF.

A few counts support this clonotype. The genes are TRBV7-2 and TRBJ1-5; D is undetermined. Trimming took off 6 bases at V and 15 bases at J, with 18 bases between the two ends. The CDR3 is made up of 12 amino acids. Germline V gives CDR1 SGHTA, CDR2 FQGNSA. The CDR3 is CASSKDGIERHF. The CDR3 nucleotides are TGTGCCAGCAGTAAGGACGGGATAGAGAGGCATTTT.

The V gene is TRBV20-1, the J gene TRBJ2-7; D is unresolved. V was shortened by 5 bases and J by 5 bases, with 7 bases between the two germline ends. Germline lookup yields CDR1 DFQATT and CDR2 SNEGSKA (reference sequence). The CDR3 has 10 amino acids. CDR3 region: CSAGKNEQYF. Written as DNA, the CDR3 is TGCAGTGCTGGGAAAAACGAGCAGTACTTC.

The chain joins TRBV2 to TRBJ2-2; 11 bases are shared with TRBD2. CDR1 is SNHLY, CDR2 FYNNEI, per germline. CDR3 size: 15 residues. Trimming cost V 6 bases and J 8 bases; bases outside gene matches: 8. DNA of the CDR3: TGTGCCAGCAGACCCGGGACTAGCGGATCGGGGGAGCTGTTTTTT. This translates into CASRPGTSGSGELFF.

The chain carries TRBV4-1 and TRBJ1-2, with D tentatively TRBD1 (5 bases). The length of the CDR3 is 13 residues. From germline, CDR1 is MGHRA and CDR2 YSYEKL. The germline V and J ends were trimmed by 4 bases and 4 bases, with 10 bases remaining between them. The CDR3 protein is CASSPRGAYGYTF. CDR3 in DNA: TGCGCCAGCAGCCCAAGAGGGGCCTATGGCTACACCTTC.

The chain is built from TRBV6-5 and TRBJ2-2; 10 bases fit TRBD2. V lost 4 bases and J lost 6; bases outside the gene matches: 17. Germline V gene data show CDR1 as MNHEY and CDR2 as SVGAGI. The CDR3 has 19 amino acids. The CDR3 region is CASSSSYSLAGVKAGELFF. The CDR3 DNA reads as TGTGCCAGCAGTTCTTCTTATTCGCTAGCGGGAGTAAAGGCCGGGGAGCTGTTTTTT.

The chain carries TRBV5-6 and TRBJ1-2; D gene uncertain. V was pared by 5 bases and J by 0 bases, with 17 bases between. There are 16 residues in the CDR3. Germline CDR1 reads SGHDT; CDR2 reads YYEEEE. In DNA, the CDR3 is TGTGCCAGCAGACCGGTGGTGGTACCAGCTAACTATGGCTACACCTTC. Translation: CASRPVVVPANYGYTF.

The V and J genes are TRBV19 and TRBJ2-1; D gene unclear. Trimming took off 6 bases at V and 7 bases at J, with 16 bases between the two ends. CDR1 is LNHDA and CDR2 is SQIVND in the germline V gene (reference sequence). This CDR3 region has 14 residues. The DNA for the CDR3 is TGTGCCAGTAGCCCGGCGTCTATATGGAATGAGCAGTTCTTC. Translating it yields CASSPASIWNEQFF.

This clonotype was seen a handful of times. J is TRBJ1-5 and V is TRBV18; tentative D call: TRBD1 (5 bases). Trimming cost V 3 bases and J 2 bases, with 11 bases left between them. Per germline, CDR1 KGHSH and CDR2 LQKENI. The CDR3 covers 15 residues. The CDR3 reads CASSPQGWGNQPQHF. As DNA, the CDR3 is TGTGCCAGCTCACCTCAGGGATGGGGCAATCAGCCCCAGCATTTT.